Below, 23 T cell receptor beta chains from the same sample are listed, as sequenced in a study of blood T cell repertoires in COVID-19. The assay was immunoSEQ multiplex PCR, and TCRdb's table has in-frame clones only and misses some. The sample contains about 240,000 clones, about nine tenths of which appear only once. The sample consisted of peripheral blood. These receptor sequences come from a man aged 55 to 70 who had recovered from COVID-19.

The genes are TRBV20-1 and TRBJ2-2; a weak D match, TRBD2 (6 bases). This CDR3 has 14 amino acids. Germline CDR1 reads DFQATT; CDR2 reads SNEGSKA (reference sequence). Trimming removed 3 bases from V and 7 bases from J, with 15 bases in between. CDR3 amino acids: CSASAGRIGGELFF. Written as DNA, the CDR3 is TGCAGTGCTAGTGCAGGGAGGATTGGCGGGGAGCTGTTTTTT.

In DNA, the CDR3 is TGCGCCAGCAGCCCCGACAGGGTCAGGTTTGGCTACACCTTC. This translates into CASSPDRVRFGYTF. This sequence joins TRBV5-1 and TRBJ1-2; 7 bases align to TRBD1. V shed 4 bases, J shed 7 bases, and the junction held 10 bases outside the gene matches. The CDR3 has 14 amino acids. CDR1 is SGHRS and CDR2 is YFSETQ in the germline V gene.

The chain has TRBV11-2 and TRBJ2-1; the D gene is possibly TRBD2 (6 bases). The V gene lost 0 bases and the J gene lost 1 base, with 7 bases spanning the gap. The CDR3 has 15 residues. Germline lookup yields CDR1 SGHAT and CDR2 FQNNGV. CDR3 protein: CASSLDGGSYNEQFF. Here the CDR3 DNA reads TGTGCCAGCAGCTTAGATGGGGGGTCCTACAATGAGCAGTTCTTC.

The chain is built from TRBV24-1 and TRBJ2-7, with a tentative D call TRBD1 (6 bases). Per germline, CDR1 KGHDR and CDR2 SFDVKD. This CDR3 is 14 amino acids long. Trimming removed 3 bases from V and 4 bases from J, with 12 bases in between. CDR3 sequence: CATSDPARGYEQYF. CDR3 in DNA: TGTGCCACCAGTGATCCAGCTAGGGGGTACGAGCAGTACTTC.

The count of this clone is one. The CDR3 here is CASSSLRDSSYEQYF. The CDR3 DNA is TGTGCCAGCAGCAGCCTGCGGGACAGCTCCTACGAGCAGTACTTC. The V gene is TRBV11-2, the J gene TRBJ2-7; D may be TRBD1 (7 bases). Germline CDR1 is SGHAT and CDR2 is FQNNGV. This CDR3 spans 15 amino acids. V dropped 5 bases and J dropped 0 bases, with 14 bases sitting between them. The entire variable domain, with the rest obtained from reference TRBV11-2 and TRBJ2-7, is as follows: EAGVAQSPRYKIIEKRQSVAFWCNPISGHATLYWYQQILGQGPKLLIQFQNNGVVDDSQLPKDRFSAERLKGVDSTLKIQPAKLEDSAVYLCASSSLRDSSYEQYFGPGTRLTVT.

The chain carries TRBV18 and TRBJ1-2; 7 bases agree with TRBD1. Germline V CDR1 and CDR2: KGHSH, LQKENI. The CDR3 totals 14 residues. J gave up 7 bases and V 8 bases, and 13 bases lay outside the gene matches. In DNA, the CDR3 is TGTGCCAGCGCCGACAGGGCCGGGGGTGTTGGCTACACCTTC. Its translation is CASADRAGGVGYTF.

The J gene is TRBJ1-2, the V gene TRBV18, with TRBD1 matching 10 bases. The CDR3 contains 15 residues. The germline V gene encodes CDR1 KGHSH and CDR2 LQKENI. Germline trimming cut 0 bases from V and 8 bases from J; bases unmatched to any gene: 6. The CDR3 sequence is CASSPPAGTGVGYTF. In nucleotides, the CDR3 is TGTGCCAGCTCACCACCCGCCGGGACAGGGGTCGGCTACACCTTC. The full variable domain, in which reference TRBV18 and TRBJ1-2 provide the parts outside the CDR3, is NAGVMQNPRHLVRRRGQEARLRCSPMKGHSHVYWYRQLPEEGLKFMVYLQKENIIDESGMPKERFSAEFPKEGPSILRIQQVVRGDSAAYFCASSPPAGTGVGYTFGSGTRLTVV.

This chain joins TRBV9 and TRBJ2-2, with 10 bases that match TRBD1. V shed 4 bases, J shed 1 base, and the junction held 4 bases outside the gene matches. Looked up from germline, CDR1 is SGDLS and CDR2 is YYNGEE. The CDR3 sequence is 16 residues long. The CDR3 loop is CASSPRTGGNTGELFF. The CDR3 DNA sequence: TGTGCCAGCAGCCCCCGGACAGGGGGGAACACCGGGGAGCTGTTTTTT.

The CDR3 nucleotides are TGCGCCAGCAGCTCCACCGGCCAGGGCCCTGAAGCTTTCTTT. It translates to CASSSTGQGPEAFF. This rearrangement joins TRBV5-1 to TRBJ1-1, with D maybe TRBD1 (5 bases). The CDR3 spans 14 residues. The ends were cut back, 3 bases at V and 6 bases at J, with 15 bases in the middle. CDR1 SGHRS and CDR2 YFSETQ come from the germline V gene.

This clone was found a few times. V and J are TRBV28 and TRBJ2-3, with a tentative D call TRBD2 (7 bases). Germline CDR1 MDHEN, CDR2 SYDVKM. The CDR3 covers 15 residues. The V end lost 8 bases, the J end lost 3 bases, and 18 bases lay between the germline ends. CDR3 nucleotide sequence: TGTGCCAGCTCCCCGGGTGGGGGGGCGACAGATACGCAGTATTTT. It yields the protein CASSPGGGATDTQYF. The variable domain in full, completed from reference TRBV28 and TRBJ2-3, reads DVKVTQSSRYLVKRTGEKVFLECVQDMDHENMFWYRQDPGLGLRLIYFSYDVKMKEKGDIPEGYSVSREKKERFSLILESASTNQTSMYLCASSPGGGATDTQYFGPGTRLTVL.

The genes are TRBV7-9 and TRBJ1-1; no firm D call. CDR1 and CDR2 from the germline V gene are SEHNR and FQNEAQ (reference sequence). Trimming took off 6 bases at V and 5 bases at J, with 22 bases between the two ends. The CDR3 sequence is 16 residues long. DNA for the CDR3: TGTGCCAGCAGTCCCCCCGAGGGCAGGCGGGTAACTGAAGCTTTCTTT. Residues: CASSPPEGRRVTEAFF.

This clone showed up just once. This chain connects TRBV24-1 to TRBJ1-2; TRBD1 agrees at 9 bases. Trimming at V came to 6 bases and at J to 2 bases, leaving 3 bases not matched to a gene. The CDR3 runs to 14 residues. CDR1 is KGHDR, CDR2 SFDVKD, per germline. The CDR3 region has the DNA TGTGCCACCAGTTGGGGACAGGGAAACTATGGCTACACCTTC. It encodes CATSWGQGNYGYTF.

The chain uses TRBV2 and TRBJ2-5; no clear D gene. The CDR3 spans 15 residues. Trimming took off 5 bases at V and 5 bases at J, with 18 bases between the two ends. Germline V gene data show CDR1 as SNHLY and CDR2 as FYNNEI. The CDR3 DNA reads TGTGCCAGCAGTCGCGCCCTTCGGGTTCGGGAGACCCAGTACTTC. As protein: CASSRALRVRETQYF.

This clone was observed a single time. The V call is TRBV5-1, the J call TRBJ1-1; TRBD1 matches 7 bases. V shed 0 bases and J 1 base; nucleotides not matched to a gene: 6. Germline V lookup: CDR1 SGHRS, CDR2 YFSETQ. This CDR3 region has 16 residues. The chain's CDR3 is CASSLEGRTGNTEAFF. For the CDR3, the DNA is TGCGCCAGCAGCTTGGAGGGCAGGACAGGGAACACTGAAGCTTTCTTT.

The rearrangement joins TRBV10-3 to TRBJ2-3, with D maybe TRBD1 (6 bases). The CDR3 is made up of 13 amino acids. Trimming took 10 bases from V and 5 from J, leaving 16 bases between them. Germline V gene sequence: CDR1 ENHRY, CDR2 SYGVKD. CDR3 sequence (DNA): TGTGCCACCGAGGACAGCTCTAAAGATACGCAGTATTTT. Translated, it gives CATEDSSKDTQYF.

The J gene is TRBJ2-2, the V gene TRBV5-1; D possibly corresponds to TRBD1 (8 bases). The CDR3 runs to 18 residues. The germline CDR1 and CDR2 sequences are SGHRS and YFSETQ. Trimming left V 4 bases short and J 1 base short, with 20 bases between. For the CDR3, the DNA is TGCGCCAGCAGCGGAAGGACAGGGAGGGAGGAGAACACCGGGGAGCTGTTTTTT. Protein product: CASSGRTGREENTGELFF.

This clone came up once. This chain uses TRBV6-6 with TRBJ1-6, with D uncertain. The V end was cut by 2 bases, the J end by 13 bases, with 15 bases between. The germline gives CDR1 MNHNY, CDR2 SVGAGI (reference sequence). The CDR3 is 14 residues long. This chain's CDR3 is CASSYRSGVSPLHF. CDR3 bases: TGTGCCAGCAGTTACCGTAGCGGGGTTTCCCCCCTCCACTTT.

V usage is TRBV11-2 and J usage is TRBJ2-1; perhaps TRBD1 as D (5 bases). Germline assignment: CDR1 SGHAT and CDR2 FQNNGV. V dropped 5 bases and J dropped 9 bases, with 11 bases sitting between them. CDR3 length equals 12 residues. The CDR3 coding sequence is TGTGCCAGCAGCGTTACAGGTAGTGAGCAGTTCTTC. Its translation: CASSVTGSEQFF.

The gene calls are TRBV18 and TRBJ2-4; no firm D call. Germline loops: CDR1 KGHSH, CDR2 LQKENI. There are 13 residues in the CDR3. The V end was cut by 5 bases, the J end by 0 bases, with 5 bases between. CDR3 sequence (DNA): TGTGCCAGCTCAGGAGTAGCCAAAAACATTCAGTACTTC. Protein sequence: CASSGVAKNIQYF.

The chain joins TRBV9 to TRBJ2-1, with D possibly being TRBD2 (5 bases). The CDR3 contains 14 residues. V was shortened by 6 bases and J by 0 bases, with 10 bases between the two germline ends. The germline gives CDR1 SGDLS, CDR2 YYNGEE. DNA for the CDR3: TGTGCCAGCACTCGGGGTGACTCCTACAATGAGCAGTTCTTC. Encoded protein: CASTRGDSYNEQFF.

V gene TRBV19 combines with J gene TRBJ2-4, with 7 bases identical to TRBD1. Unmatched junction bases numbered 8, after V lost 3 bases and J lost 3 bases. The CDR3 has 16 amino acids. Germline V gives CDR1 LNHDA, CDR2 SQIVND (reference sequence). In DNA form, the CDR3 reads TGTGCCAGTAGTATCAACAGGGGATTAGACAAAAACATTCAGTACTTC. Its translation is CASSINRGLDKNIQYF.

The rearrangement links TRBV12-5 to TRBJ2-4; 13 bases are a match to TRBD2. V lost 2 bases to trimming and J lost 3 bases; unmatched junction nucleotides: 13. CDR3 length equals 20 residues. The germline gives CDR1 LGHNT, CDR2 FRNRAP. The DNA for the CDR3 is TGTGCTAGTGGTTTGCCACCGGGACTAGCGGGGCCCGTGGTCAAAAACATTCAGTACTTC. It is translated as CASGLPPGLAGPVVKNIQYF. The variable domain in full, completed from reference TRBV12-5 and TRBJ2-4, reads DARVTQTPRHKVTEMGQEVTMRCQPILGHNTVFWYRQTMMQGLELLAYFRNRAPLDDSGMPKDRFSAEMPDATLATLKIQPSEPRDSAVYFCASGLPPGLAGPVVKNIQYFGAGTRLSVL.

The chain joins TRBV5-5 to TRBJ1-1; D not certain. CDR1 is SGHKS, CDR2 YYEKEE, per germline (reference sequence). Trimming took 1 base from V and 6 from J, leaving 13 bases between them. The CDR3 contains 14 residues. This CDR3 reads CASSLRPVEAEAFF. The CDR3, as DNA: TGTGCCAGCAGCTTGAGGCCAGTGGAGGCTGAAGCTTTCTTT.